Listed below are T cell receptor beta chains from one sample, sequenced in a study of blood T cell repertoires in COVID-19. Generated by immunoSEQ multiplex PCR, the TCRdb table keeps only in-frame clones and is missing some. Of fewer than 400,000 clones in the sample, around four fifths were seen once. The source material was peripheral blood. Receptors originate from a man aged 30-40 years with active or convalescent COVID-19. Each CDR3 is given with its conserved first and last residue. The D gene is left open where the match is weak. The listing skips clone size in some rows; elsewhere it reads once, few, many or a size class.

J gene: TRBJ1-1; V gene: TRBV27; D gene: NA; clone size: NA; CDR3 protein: CASSLDRWGTEAFF; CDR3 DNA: TGTGCCAGCAGCCTTGACAGGTGGGGAACTGAAGCTTTCTTT
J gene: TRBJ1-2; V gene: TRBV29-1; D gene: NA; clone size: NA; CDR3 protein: CSVAGNYGYTF; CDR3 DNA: TGCAGCGTGGCAGGGAACTATGGCTACACCTTC
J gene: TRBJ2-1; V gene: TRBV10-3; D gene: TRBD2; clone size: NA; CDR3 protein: CAIGAGGSYNEQFF; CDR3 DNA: TGTGCCATAGGCGCGGGGGGTTCGTACAATGAGCAGTTCTTC
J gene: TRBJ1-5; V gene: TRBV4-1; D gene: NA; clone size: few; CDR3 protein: CASSHRLGPHQPQHF; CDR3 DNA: TGCGCCAGCAGCCATCGACTGGGGCCCCATCAGCCCCAGCATTTT
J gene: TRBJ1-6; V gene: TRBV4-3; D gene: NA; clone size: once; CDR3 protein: CASSLNRVDNSPLHF; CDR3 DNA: TGCGCCAGCAGCCTAAACAGGGTGGATAATTCACCCCTCCACTTT
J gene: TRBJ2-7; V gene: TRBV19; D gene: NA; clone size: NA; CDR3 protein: CASSGDTYEQYF; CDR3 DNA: TGTGCCAGTAGTGGCGACACGTACGAGCAGTACTTC
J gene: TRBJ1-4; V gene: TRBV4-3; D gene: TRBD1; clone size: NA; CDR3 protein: CASSPRPRDREKLFF; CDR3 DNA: TGCGCCAGCAGCCCCCGGCCCAGGGACAGGGAAAAACTGTTTTTT
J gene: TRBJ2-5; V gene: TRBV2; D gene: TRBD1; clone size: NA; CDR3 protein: CASSERGQGETQYF; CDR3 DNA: TGTGCCAGCAGTGAGAGGGGGCAGGGGGAGACCCAGTACTTC
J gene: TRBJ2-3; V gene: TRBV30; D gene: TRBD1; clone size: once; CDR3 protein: CAWHDRGESTDTQYF; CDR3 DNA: TGTGCCTGGCATGACAGGGGAGAAAGTACAGATACGCAGTATTTT
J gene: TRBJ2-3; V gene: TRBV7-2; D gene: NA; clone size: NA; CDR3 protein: CASSLSEPDTQYF; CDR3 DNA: TGTGCCAGCAGCTTGTCGGAGCCAGATACGCAGTATTTT
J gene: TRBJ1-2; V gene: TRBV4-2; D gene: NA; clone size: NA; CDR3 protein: CASSQESGLFYGYTF; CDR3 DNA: TGTGCCAGCAGCCAAGAAAGCGGCCTTTTCTATGGCTACACCTTC
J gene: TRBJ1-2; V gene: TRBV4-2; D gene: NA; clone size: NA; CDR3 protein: CASSPELRPLNYGYTF; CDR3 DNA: TGTGCCAGCAGCCCCGAGCTCAGGCCCCTTAACTATGGCTACACCTTC
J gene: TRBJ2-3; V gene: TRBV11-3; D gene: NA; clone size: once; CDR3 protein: CASRWTASTDTQYF; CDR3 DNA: TGTGCCAGCAGATGGACAGCTAGCACAGATACGCAGTATTTT
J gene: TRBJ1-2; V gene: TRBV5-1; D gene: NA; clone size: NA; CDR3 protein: CASSLEAGWYGYTF; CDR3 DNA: TGCGCCAGCAGCTTGGAGGCAGGGTGGTATGGCTACACCTTC
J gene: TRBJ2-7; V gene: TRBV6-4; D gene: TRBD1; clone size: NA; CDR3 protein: CASSVDRGRTEQYF; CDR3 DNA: TGTGCCAGCAGTGTGGACAGGGGGCGTACGGAGCAGTACTTC
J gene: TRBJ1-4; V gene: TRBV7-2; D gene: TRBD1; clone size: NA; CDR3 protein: CASREDRANEKLFF; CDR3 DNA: TGTGCCAGCAGAGAGGACAGGGCTAATGAAAAACTGTTTTTT
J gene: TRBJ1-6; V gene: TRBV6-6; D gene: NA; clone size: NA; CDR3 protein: CASSFSNYNSPLHF; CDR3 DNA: TGTGCCAGCAGTTTTTCTAACTATAATTCACCCCTCCACTTT
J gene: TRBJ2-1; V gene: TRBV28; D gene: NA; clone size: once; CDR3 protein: CASSLAVRGNEQFF; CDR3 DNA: TGTGCCAGCAGTTTAGCAGTTCGGGGTAATGAGCAGTTCTTC
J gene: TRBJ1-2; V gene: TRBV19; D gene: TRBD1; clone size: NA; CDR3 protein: CASSADRGPSNGYTF; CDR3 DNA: TGTGCCAGTAGTGCGGACAGGGGACCCTCTAATGGCTACACCTTC
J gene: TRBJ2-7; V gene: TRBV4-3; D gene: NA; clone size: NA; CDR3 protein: CASSLGGQDRSYEQYF; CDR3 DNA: TGCGCCAGCAGCCTCGGGGGTCAGGACCGATCCTACGAGCAGTACTTC
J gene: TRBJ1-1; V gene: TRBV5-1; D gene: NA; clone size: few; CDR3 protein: CASSPGNTEAFF; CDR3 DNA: TGCGCCAGCAGCCCAGGGAACACTGAAGCTTTCTTT
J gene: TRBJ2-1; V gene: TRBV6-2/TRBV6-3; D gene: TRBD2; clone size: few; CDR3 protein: CASSYSVGGAYNEQFF; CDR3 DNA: TGTGCCAGCAGTTACTCGGTCGGGGGGGCCTACAATGAGCAGTTCTTC
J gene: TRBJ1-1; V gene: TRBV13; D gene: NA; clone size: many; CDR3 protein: CASSDVMRGGAFF; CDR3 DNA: TGTGCCAGCAGCGACGTGATGCGGGGAGGAGCTTTCTTT
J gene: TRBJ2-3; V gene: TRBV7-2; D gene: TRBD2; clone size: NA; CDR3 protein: CASSLDPAGGTDTQYF; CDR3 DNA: TGTGCCAGCAGCTTAGACCCAGCGGGGGGCACAGATACGCAGTATTTT
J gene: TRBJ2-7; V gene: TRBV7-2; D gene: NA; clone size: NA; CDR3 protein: CASSPGGIPKYEQYF; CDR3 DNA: TGTGCCAGCAGCCCAGGAGGAATCCCCAAATACGAGCAGTACTTC
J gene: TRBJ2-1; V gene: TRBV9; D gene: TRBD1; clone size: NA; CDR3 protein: CASSVAGVRGTGPYNEQFF; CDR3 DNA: TGTGCCAGCAGCGTAGCTGGGGTTCGGGGGACAGGGCCCTACAATGAGCAGTTCTTC
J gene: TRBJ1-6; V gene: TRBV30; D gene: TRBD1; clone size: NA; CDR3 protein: CAWEGQRDSPLHF; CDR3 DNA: TGTGCCTGGGAGGGACAGAGGGATTCACCCCTCCACTTT
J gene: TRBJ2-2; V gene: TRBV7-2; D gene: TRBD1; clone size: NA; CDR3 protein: CASSFRTGGPGELFF; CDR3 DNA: TGTGCCAGCAGCTTCCGGACAGGGGGCCCCGGGGAGCTGTTTTTT
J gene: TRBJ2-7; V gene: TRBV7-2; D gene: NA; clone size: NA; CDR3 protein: CASSLARDSYEQYF; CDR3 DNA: TGTGCCAGCAGCTTAGCCCGGGACTCTTACGAGCAGTACTTC
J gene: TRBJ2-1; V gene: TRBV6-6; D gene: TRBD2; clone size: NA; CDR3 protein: CASRQGLAGGNEQFF; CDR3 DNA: TGTGCCAGCAGGCAAGGGCTAGCGGGGGGCAATGAGCAGTTCTTC
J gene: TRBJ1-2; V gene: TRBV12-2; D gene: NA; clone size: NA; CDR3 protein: CASRFETGGLDGYTF; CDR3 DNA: TGTGCAAGTCGCTTCGAGACAGGGGGACTTGATGGCTACACCTTC
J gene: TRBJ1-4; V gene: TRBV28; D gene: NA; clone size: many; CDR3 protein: CASSTVSDEKLFF; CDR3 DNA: TGTGCCAGTTCGACAGTATCGGATGAAAAACTGTTTTTT
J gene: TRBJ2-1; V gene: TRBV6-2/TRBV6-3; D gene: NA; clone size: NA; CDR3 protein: CASSDGQEQFF; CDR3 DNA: TGTGCCAGCAGTGACGGACAGGAGCAGTTCTTC
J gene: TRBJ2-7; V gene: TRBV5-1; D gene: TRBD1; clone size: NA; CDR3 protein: CASSPGQARPYEQYF; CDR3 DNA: TGCGCCAGCAGCCCGGGACAGGCTAGACCCTACGAGCAGTACTTC
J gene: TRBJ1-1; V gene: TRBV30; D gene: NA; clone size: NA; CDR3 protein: CAWCPDSLNTEAFF; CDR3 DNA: TGTGCCTGGTGCCCGGACAGTTTGAACACTGAAGCTTTCTTT
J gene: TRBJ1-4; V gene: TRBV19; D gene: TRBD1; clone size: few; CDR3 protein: CASGTGGTNEKLFF; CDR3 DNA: TGTGCCAGTGGGACAGGGGGGACTAATGAAAAACTGTTTTTT
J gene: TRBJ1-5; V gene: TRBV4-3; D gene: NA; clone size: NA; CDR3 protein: CASSQDRGPQPQHF; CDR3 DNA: TGCGCCAGCAGCCAAGACCGAGGGCCTCAGCCCCAGCATTTT
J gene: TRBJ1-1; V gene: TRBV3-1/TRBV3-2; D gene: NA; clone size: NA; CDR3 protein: CASSVNAGVTEAFF; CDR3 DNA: TGTGCCAGCAGCGTTAACGCAGGGGTAACTGAAGCTTTCTTT
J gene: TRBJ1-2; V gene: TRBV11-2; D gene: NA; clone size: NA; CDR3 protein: CASSQTRGGYTF; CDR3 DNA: TGTGCCAGCAGCCAAACCCGGGGTGGCTACACCTTC
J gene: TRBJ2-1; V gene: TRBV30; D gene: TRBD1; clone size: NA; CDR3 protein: CAWGGQGGFF; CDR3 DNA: TGTGCCTGGGGAGGACAGGGGGGGTTCTTC
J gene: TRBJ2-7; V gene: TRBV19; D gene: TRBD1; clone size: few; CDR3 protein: CASSILGTGETHEQYF; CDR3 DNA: TGTGCCAGTAGTATACTTGGGACAGGGGAAACCCACGAGCAGTACTTC
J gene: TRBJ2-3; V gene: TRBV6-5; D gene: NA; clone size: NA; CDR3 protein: CATEVITADTQYF; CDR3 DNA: TGTGCGACAGAGGTGATAACCGCAGATACGCAGTATTTT